The 20 T cell receptor beta chains below were found in one sample sequenced in a study of blood T cell repertoires in COVID-19. TCRdb keeps only in-frame clones here, not all; method: immunoSEQ multiplex PCR. There are fewer than 50,000 clones in the sample; about 82% occur only once, and roughly 15% lies in the top ten. Source material: peripheral blood. The receptors shown here come from a human donor in a cohort sampled during active COVID-19.

The V and J genes are TRBV4-1 and TRBJ2-2; D gene uncertain. The germline V and J ends were trimmed by 0 bases and 7 bases, with 9 bases remaining between them. The CDR3 length is 14 residues. Germline assignment: CDR1 MGHRA and CDR2 YSYEKL. CDR3 bases: TGCGCCAGCAGCCAAGAATCTCAGATCGGGGAGCTGTTTTTT. This codes for CASSQESQIGELFF.

The V gene is TRBV9, the J gene TRBJ1-2, with TRBD1 matching 7 bases. The CDR3 consists of 14 residues. The V and J ends lost 4 bases and 8 bases, in that order; junction bases with no gene match: 11. Germline values: CDR1 SGDLS, CDR2 YYNGEE. CDR3 loop: CASSPRKGAWGYTF. DNA for the CDR3: TGTGCCAGCAGCCCCCGGAAGGGGGCCTGGGGCTACACCTTC.

This sequence joins TRBV4-3 and TRBJ2-5; a weak D match, TRBD2 (6 bases). CDR1 is LGHNA, CDR2 YSLEER, per germline. V dropped 1 base and J dropped 3 bases, with 15 bases sitting between them. This CDR3 is 16 amino acids long. The DNA of the CDR3 is TGCGCCAGCAGCCAAGGAGGAGGGCCGGGAGAAGAGACCCAGTACTTC. Its protein is CASSQGGGPGEETQYF.

This chain uses TRBV19 with TRBJ2-7; 13 positions match TRBD2. The CDR3 has 16 residues. The trim removed 6 bases at V and 7 bases at J, leaving 12 bases unmatched. Looked up from germline, CDR1 is LNHDA and CDR2 is SQIVND (reference sequence). CDR3 nucleotides: TGTGCCAGTAGACCAGGACTAGCGGGAGCCCTGGGGGAGCAGTACTTC. Translation: CASRPGLAGALGEQYF.

This clone was picked up one time. The chain is built from TRBV4-1 and TRBJ1-4; D is uncertain. Trimming shortened V by 3 bases and J by 4 bases, and 18 bases separated the two germline ends. The germline CDR1 and CDR2 sequences are MGHRA and YSYEKL. The CDR3 length is 17 residues. CDR3 protein: CASSHPLGGKGNEKLFF. CDR3 sequence (DNA): TGCGCCAGCAGCCATCCTCTTGGAGGGAAGGGTAATGAAAAACTGTTTTTT.

The J gene is TRBJ2-5, the V gene TRBV7-9; TRBD2 matches 13 bases. This CDR3 contains 13 residues. The ends lost 9 bases at V and 4 bases at J; junction bases unmatched: 2. Germline V gene lookup returns CDR1 SEHNR and CDR2 FQNEAQ (reference sequence). The CDR3 loop reads CASWTSGRETQYF. CDR3 sequence (DNA): TGTGCCAGTTGGACTAGCGGGAGAGAGACCCAGTACTTC.

V and J are TRBV11-2 and TRBJ1-1; D is perhaps TRBD1 (5 bases). V was trimmed by 7 bases and J by 3 bases, leaving 15 bases between them. The CDR3 totals 14 residues. CDR1 is SGHAT and CDR2 is FQNNGV in the germline V gene. The CDR3 region has the DNA TGTGCCAGCACCTTGCGATGGGGGGACACTGAAGCTTTCTTT. Translation gives CASTLRWGDTEAFF.

The J gene is TRBJ2-7, the V gene TRBV5-1; 9 bases agree with TRBD1. This CDR3 has 15 residues. Per the germline V gene, CDR1 is SGHRS and CDR2 is YFSETQ. The J segment lost 2 bases and the V segment lost 4 bases, leaving 7 bases of the junction unmatched. CDR3 residues: CASSPGGTGTYEQYF. The CDR3 nucleotides read TGCGCCAGCAGCCCCGGGGGGACAGGGACCTACGAGCAGTACTTC.

The chain employs TRBV6-5 and TRBJ1-5; 8 positions agree with TRBD1. Germline CDR1 and CDR2: MNHEY and SVGAGI. The CDR3 is 15 residues long. The trim removed 5 bases at V and 7 bases at J, leaving 10 bases unmatched. The CDR3 reads CASSSIGQGEQPQHF. The CDR3 DNA is TGTGCCAGCAGTAGCATAGGACAGGGAGAACAGCCCCAGCATTTT.

The chain carries TRBV7-2 and TRBJ2-2, with D possibly being TRBD2 (5 bases). V lost 6 bases and J lost 5, with 10 bases in between. Germline V gene lookup returns CDR1 SGHTA and CDR2 FQGNSA. This CDR3 has 13 amino acids. CDR3 DNA: TGTGCCAGCAGGTCGGGAAATACCGGGGAGCTGTTTTTT. Protein product: CASRSGNTGELFF.

In DNA form, the CDR3 reads TGTGCCAGCAGCCGCCAGGAGCTCGGGAGCTACGAGCAGTACTTC. Translating gives CASSRQELGSYEQYF. The gene calls are TRBV7-9 and TRBJ2-7, with D tentatively TRBD2 (6 bases). CDR1 is SEHNR and CDR2 is FQNEAQ in the germline V gene (reference sequence). With 5 bases removed from V and 3 bases from J, the gap between germline ends came to 17 bases. The CDR3 is 15 residues long.

The rearrangement uses TRBV5-6 and TRBJ1-2, with 7 bases lining up with TRBD1. Germline CDR1 and CDR2: SGHDT and YYEEEE. The CDR3 has 13 amino acids. With 2 bases clipped from V and 8 bases from J, the junction kept 6 bases outside the gene matches. As DNA, the CDR3 is TGTGCCAGCAGCTTCGACAGGGCTCAGGGCTACACCTTC. Translated, it gives CASSFDRAQGYTF.

The chain carries TRBV5-4 and TRBJ2-7, with D maybe TRBD1 (6 bases). Germline V gene data show CDR1 as SGHNT and CDR2 as YYREEE (reference sequence). The CDR3 is made up of 14 amino acids. The V end was cut by 2 bases, the J end by 2 bases, with 11 bases between. CDR3 loop: CASSLGGQAYEQYF. DNA of the CDR3: TGTGCCAGCAGCTTAGGGGGACAAGCCTACGAGCAGTACTTC.

The chain has TRBV4-3 and TRBJ2-4; D might be TRBD1 (6 bases). CDR1 and CDR2 from the germline V gene are LGHNA and YSLEER. V was pared by 3 bases and J by 7 bases, with 19 bases between. The CDR3 loop spans 16 amino acids. The CDR3 here is CASSQEGGSGVNIQYF. CDR3 nucleotides: TGCGCCAGCAGCCAGGAAGGGGGTAGTGGGGTGAACATTCAGTACTTC.

This clone was observed a handful of times. This chain joins TRBV4-1 and TRBJ1-5, with 7 bases lining up with TRBD1. V was pared by 4 bases and J by 2 bases, with 11 bases of the junction left unmatched. The germline V gene has CDR1 MGHRA and CDR2 YSYEKL. This CDR3 has 17 residues. The CDR3 here is CASSRQEGGGGNQPQHF. The CDR3 DNA sequence: TGCGCCAGCAGCCGGCAAGAAGGGGGCGGAGGCAATCAGCCCCAGCATTTT.

This clone is medium-sized (0.01 to 0.1%) by share. This chain links TRBV4-3 with TRBJ2-5; a possible D gene is TRBD2 (6 bases). The CDR3 has 14 amino acids. The V end lost 0 bases, the J end lost 3 bases, and 8 bases lay between the germline ends. Germline V CDR1 and CDR2: LGHNA, YSLEER. The CDR3 nucleotides read TGCGCCAGCAGCCAAGATACTAGCAAAGAGACCCAGTACTTC. Residues: CASSQDTSKETQYF.

The V call is TRBV11-2, the J call TRBJ1-1; 7 nucleotides align to TRBD1. CDR1 SGHAT and CDR2 FQNNGV come from the germline V gene. The CDR3 covers 13 residues. After removal of 4 bases from V and 8 bases from J, the junction contained 7 bases not matched to a gene. In DNA, the CDR3 is TGTGCCAGCAGCTCGGGCAGGGGGTGGGAAGCTTTCTTT. This gives the protein CASSSGRGWEAFF.

V and J are TRBV21-1 and TRBJ2-3; the D segment call TRBD2 is taken from the table without a DNA check. TRBV21-1 is a pseudogene. The CDR3 has 15 amino acids. CDR3 amino acids: CASSKDSLHTDTQYF. The CDR3 nucleotides read TGTGCCAGCAGCAAAGACTCCCTCCACACAGATACGCAGTATTTT.

This chain joins TRBV14 and TRBJ1-2, with TRBD1 matching 7 bases. Germline V gene lookup returns CDR1 SGHDN and CDR2 FVKESK. The J segment lost 6 bases and the V segment lost 4 bases, leaving 11 bases of the junction unmatched. The CDR3 covers 15 residues. DNA for the CDR3: TGTGCCAGCAGCCCTCGGAACGACAGGGTAGATGGCTACACCTTC. Protein sequence: CASSPRNDRVDGYTF. Based on the CDR3 plus reference TRBV14 and TRBJ1-2, the full variable domain is EAGVTQFPSHSVIEKGQTVTLRCDPISGHDNLYWYRRVMGKEIKFLLHFVKESKQDESGMPNNRFLAERTGGTYSTLKVQPAELEDSGVYFCASSPRNDRVDGYTFGSGTRLTVV.

V is TRBV6-2 or TRBV6-3 and J is TRBJ2-5; tentative D call: TRBD2 (5 bases). CDR3 size: 14 residues. V gave up 5 bases and J gave up 0 bases, with 10 bases separating them. CDR1 and CDR2 (germline): MNHEY, SVGEGT. The CDR3 region is CASSDPGNQETQYF. CDR3 DNA: TGTGCCAGCAGTGACCCCGGGAACCAAGAGACCCAGTACTTC.